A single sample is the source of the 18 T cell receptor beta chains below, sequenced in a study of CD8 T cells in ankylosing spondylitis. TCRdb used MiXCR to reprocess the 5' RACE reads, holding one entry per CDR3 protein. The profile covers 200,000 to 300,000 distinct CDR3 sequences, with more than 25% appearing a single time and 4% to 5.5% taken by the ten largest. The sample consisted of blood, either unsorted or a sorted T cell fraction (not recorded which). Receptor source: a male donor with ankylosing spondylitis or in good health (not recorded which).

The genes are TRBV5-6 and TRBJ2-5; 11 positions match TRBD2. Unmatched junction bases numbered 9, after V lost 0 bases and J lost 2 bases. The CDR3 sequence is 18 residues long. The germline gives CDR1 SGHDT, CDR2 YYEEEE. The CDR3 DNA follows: TGTGCCAGCAGCTTGGCGTCGACTAGCGGGGTTGCTCAAGAGACCCAGTACTTC. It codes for CASSLASTSGVAQETQYF.

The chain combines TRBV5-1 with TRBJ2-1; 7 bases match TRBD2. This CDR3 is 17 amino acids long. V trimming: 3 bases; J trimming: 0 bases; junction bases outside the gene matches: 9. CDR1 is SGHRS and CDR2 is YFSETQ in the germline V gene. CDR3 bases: TGCGCCAGCAGCTCAAGACTAGCAGGTAGCTCCTACAATGAGCAGTTCTTC. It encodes CASSSRLAGSSYNEQFF.

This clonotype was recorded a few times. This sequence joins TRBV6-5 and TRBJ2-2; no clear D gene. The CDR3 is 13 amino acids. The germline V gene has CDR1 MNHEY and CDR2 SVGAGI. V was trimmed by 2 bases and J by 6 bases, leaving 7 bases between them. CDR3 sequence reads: CASSYGGPGELFF. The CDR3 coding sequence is TGTGCCAGCAGTTACGGTGGCCCCGGGGAGCTGTTTTTT.

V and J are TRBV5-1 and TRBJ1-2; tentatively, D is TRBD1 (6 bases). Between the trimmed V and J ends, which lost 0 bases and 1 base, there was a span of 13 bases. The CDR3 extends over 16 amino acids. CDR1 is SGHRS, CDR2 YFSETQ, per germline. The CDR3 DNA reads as TGCGCCAGCAGCTTGGGACAGGCCAATGTTAACTATGGCTACACCTTC. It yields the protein CASSLGQANVNYGYTF.

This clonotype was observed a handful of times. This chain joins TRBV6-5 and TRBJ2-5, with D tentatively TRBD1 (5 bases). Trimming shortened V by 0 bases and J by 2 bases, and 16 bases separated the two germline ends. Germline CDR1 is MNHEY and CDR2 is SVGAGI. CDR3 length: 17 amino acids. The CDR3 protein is CASSYSPPQGQQETQYF. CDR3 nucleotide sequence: TGTGCCAGCAGTTACTCCCCACCTCAGGGTCAGCAAGAGACCCAGTACTTC.

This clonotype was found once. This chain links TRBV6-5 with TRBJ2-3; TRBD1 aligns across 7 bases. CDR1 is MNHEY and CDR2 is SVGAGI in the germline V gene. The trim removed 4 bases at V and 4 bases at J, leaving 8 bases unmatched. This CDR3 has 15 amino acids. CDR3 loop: CASSSNYRGPDTQYF. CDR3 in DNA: TGTGCCAGCAGTTCCAATTACAGGGGCCCAGATACGCAGTATTTT.

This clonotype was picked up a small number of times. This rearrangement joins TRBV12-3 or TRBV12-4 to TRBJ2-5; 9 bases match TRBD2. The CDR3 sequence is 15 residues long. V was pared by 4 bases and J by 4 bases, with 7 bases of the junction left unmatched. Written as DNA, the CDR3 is TGTGCCAGCAGTTCTGGGCTAGCGGGAAGAGAGACCCAGTACTTC. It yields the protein CASSSGLAGRETQYF.

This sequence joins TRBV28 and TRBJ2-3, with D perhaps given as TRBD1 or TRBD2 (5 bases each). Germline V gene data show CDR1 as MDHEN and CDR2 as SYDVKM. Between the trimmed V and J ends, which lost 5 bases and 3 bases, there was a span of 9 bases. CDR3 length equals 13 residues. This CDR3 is CASSRGDTDTQYF. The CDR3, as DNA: TGTGCCAGCAGTAGAGGGGATACAGATACGCAGTATTTT.

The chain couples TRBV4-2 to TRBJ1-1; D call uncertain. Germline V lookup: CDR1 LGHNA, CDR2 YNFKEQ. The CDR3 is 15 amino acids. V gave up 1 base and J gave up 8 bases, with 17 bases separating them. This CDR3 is CASSQVIQASPEAFF. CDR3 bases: TGTGCCAGCAGCCAAGTTATCCAGGCGTCTCCAGAAGCTTTCTTT.

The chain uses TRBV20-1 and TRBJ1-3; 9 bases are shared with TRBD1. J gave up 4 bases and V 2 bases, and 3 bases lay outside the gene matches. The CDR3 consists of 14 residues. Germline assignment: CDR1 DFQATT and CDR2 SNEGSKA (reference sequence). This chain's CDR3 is CSARNRGQGNTIYF. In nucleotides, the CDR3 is TGCAGTGCTAGAAACAGGGGGCAAGGAAACACCATATATTTT.

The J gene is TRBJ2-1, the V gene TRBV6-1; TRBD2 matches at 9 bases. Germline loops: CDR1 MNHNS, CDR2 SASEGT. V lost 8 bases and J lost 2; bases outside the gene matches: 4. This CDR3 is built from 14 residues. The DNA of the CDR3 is TGTGCCAGCTCATTAGCGGGAGCCTACAATGAGCAGTTCTTC. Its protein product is CASSLAGAYNEQFF.

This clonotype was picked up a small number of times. The CDR3 nucleotides are TGCAGTGCAACCGACAGGGGGCCCGGGGAGCTGTTTTTT. Its translation is CSATDRGPGELFF. This chain joins TRBV20-1 and TRBJ2-2; 10 nucleotides align to TRBD1. CDR1 is DFQATT, CDR2 SNEGSKA, per germline (reference sequence). Trimming took 6 bases from V and 6 from J; bases not matched to a gene: 4. The CDR3 runs 13 residues.

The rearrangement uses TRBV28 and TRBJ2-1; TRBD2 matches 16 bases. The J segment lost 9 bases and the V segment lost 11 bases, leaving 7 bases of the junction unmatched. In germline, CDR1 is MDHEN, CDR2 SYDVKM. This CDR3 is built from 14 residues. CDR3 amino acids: CAGGTSGGAFEQFF. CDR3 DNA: TGTGCCGGCGGGACTAGCGGGGGGGCCTTTGAGCAGTTCTTC.

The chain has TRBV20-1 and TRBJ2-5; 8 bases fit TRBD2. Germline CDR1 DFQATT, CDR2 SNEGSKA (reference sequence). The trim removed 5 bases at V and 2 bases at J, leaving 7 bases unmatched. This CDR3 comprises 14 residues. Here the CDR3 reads CSAPKAGVQETQYF. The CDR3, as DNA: TGCAGTGCTCCTAAAGCGGGGGTTCAAGAGACCCAGTACTTC.

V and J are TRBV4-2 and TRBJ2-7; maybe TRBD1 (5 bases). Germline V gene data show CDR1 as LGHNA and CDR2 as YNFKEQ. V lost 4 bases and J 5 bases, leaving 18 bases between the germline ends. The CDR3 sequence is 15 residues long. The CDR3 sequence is CASSPWGTQRDEQYF. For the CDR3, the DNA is TGTGCCAGCAGCCCGTGGGGCACACAACGGGACGAGCAGTACTTC.

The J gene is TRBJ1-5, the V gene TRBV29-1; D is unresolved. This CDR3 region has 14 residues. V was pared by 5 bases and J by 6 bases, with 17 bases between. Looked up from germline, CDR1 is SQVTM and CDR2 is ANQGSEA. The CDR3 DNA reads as TGCAGCGTTCAGTCAGGCATGTCAAGTCAGCCCCAGCATTTT. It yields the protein CSVQSGMSSQPQHF.

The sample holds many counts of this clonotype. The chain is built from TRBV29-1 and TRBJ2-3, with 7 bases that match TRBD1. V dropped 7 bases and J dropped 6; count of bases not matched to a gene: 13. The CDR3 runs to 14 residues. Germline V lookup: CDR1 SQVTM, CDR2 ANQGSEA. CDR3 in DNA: TGCAGCGAGAGCCCGGGACAGCGGCAGGATACGCAGTATTTT. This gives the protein CSESPGQRQDTQYF.

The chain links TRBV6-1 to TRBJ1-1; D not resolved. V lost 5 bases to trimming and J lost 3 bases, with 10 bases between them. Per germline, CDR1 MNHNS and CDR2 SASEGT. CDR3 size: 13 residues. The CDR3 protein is CASSPSADTEAFF. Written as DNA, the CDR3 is TGTGCCAGCAGTCCAAGTGCCGACACTGAAGCTTTCTTT.